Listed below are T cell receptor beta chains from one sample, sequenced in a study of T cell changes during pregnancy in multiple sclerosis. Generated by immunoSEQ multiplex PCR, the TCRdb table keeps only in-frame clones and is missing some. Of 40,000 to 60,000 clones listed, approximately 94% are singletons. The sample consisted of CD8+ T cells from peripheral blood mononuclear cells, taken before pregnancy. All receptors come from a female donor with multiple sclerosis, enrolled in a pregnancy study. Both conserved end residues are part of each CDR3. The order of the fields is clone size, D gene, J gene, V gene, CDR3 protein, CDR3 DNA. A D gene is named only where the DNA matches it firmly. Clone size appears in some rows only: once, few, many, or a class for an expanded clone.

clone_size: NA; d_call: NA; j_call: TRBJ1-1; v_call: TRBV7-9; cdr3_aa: CASSSSPGTFMNTEAFF; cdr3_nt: TGTGCCAGCAGCTCAAGTCCCGGGACATTTATGAACACTGAAGCTTTCTTT
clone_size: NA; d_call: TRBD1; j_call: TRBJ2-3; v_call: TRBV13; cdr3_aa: CASRGTGTDLADTQYF; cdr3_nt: TGTGCCAGCAGGGGGACGGGGACAGACTTGGCAGATACGCAGTATTTT
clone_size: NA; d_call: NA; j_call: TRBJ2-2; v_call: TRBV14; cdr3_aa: CASSPYYTHTGELFF; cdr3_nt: TGTGCCAGCAGTCCGTACTACACTCACACCGGGGAGCTGTTTTTT
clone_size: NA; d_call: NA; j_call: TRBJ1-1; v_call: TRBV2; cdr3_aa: CASSDLGRAEAFF; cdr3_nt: TGTGCCAGCAGTGATTTGGGCAGGGCCGAAGCTTTCTTT
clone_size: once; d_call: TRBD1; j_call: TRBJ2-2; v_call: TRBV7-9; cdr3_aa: CASSLVSGQGAYSTGELFF; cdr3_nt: TGTGCCAGCAGCCTCGTAAGTGGACAGGGGGCTTATTCGACCGGGGAGCTGTTTTTT
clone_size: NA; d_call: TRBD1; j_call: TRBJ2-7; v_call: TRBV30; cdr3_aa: CAWSGRIWGQGTTYEQYF; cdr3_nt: TGTGCCTGGAGTGGCCGGATTTGGGGACAGGGGACAACCTACGAGCAGTACTTC
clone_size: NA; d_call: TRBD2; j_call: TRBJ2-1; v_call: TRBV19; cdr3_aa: CASSIGAGGPNEQFF; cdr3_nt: TGTGCCAGTAGTATCGGGGCGGGAGGGCCGAATGAGCAGTTCTTC
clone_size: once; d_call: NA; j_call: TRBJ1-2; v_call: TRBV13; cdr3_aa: CASSSGGGRVSYGYTF; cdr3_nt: TGTGCCAGCAGCTCCGGCGGGGGCAGGGTGAGTTATGGCTACACCTTC
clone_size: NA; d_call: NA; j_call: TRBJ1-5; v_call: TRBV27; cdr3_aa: CASSLSRGGNQPQHF; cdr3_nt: TGTGCCAGCAGCTTGAGCAGGGGTGGCAATCAGCCCCAGCATTTT
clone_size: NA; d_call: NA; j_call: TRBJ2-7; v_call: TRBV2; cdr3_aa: CARGSPEQYF; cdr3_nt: TGTGCCAGGGGGAGTCCCGAGCAGTACTTC
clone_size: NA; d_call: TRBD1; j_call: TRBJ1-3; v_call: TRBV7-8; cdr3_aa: CASSEQGNTIYF; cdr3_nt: TGTGCCAGCAGCGAACAGGGGAACACCATATATTTT
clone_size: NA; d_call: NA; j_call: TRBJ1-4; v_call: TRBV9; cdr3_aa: CASSVELGGKKLFF; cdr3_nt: TGTGCCAGCAGCGTAGAGTTGGGGGGAAAAAAACTGTTTTTT
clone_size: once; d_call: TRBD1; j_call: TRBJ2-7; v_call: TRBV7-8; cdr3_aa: CASSPRGLAHYEQYF; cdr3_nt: TGTGCCAGCAGCCCGAGGGGGCTAGCCCACTACGAGCAGTACTTC
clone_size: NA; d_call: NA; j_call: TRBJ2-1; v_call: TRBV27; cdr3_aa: CASSRVQNEQFF; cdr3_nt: TGTGCCAGCAGCAGGGTCCAGAATGAGCAGTTCTTC
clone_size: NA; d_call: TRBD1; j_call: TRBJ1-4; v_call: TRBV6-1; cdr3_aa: CASRRQGEVEKLFF; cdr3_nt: TGTGCCAGCAGGAGACAGGGAGAGGTTGAAAAACTGTTTTTT
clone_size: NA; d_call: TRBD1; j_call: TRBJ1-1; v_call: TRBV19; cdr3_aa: CASSMTGGSSEAFF; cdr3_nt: TGTGCCAGTAGTATGACAGGGGGAAGTTCTGAAGCTTTCTTT
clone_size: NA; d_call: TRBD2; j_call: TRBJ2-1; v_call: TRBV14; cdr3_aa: CASSQQIGLAHEQFF; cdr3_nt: TGTGCCAGCAGCCAACAAATAGGACTAGCGCATGAGCAGTTCTTC
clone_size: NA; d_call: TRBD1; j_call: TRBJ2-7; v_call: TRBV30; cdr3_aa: CAWSVIGTGAREQYF; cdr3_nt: TGTGCCTGGAGTGTAATCGGGACAGGGGCACGAGAGCAGTACTTC
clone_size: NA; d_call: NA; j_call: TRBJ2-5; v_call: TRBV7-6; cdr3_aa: CASSLAGETGETQYF; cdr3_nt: TGTGCCAGCAGCTTAGCCGGGGAGACGGGAGAGACCCAGTACTTC
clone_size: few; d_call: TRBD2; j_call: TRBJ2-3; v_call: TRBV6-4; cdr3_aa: CASSDTSGTDTQYF; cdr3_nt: TGTGCCAGCAGTGACACTAGCGGCACAGATACGCAGTATTTT
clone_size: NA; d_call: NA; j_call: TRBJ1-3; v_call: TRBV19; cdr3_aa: CASIGQDLKSSGNTIYF; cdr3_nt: TGTGCCAGTATTGGGCAGGATCTTAAAAGTTCTGGAAACACCATATATTTT
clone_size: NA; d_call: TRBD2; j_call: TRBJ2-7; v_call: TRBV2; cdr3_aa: CASRATSGRADEQYF; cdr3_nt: TGTGCCAGCAGGGCGACTAGCGGGAGGGCCGACGAGCAGTACTTC
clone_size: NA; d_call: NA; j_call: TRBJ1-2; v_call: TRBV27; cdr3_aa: CASSLRGVEGYTF; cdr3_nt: TGTGCCAGCAGTTTACGGGGGGTTGAGGGCTACACCTTC
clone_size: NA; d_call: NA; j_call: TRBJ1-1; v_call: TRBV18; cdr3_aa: CASIDPSLINIAFF; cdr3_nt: TGTGCCAGTATCGATCCGAGTCTCATTAATATCGCTTTCTTT
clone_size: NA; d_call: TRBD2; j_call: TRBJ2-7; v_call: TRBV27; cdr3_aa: CASSLGSSGSYEQYF; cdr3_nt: TGTGCCAGCAGTTTAGGGTCTAGCGGGAGCTACGAGCAGTACTTC
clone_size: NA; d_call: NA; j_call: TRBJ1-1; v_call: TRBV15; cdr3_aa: CATSEPQGTEAFF; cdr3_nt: TGTGCCACCAGCGAACCACAGGGAACTGAAGCTTTCTTT
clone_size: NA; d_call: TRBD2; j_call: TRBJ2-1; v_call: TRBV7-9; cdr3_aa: CASSLASGNQGEQFF; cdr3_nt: TGTGCCAGCAGCTTAGCTAGCGGGAATCAGGGTGAGCAGTTCTTC
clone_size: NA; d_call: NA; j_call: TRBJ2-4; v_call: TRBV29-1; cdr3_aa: CRGGASKNIQYF; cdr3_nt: TGCAGGGGGGGGGCATCCAAAAACATTCAGTACTTC
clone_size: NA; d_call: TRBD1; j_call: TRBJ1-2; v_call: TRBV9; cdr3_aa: CASSAAGGQGLLVGGYTF; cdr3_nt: TGTGCCAGCAGCGCGGCCGGCGGACAGGGCCTTCTAGTGGGAGGCTACACCTTC
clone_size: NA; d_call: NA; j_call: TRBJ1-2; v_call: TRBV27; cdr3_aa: CASSFSKNYGYTF; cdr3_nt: TGTGCCAGCAGTTTCTCTAAGAACTATGGCTACACCTTC
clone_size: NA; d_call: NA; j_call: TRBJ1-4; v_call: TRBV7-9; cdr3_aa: CASSSAGGEVFF; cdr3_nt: TGTGCCAGCAGCTCGGCGGGGGGCGAGGTGTTTTTT
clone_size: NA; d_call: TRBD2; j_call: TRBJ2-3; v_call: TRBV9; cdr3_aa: CASSVPREGIPDTQYF; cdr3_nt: TGTGCCAGCAGCGTACCTCGGGAGGGCATCCCAGATACGCAGTATTTT
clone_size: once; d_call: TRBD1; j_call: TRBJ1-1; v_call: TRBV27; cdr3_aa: CASSPQQGAVTEAFF; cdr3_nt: TGTGCCAGCAGTCCCCAACAGGGGGCGGTCACTGAAGCTTTCTTT
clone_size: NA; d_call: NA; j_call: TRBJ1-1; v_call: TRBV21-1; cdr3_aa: CASSKAEARDRDMNTEAFF; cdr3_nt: TGTGCCAGCAGCAAAGCCGAGGCCCGGGACAGGGACATGAACACTGAAGCTTTCTTT
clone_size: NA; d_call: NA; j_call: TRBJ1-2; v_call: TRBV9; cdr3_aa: CASSDRQANGYTF; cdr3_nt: TGTGCCAGCAGCGACAGACAGGCTAATGGCTACACCTTC
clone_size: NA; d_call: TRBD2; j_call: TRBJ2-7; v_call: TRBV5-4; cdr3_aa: CASSFGGASYEQYF; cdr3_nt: TGTGCCAGCAGCTTCGGGGGGGCATCCTACGAGCAGTACTTC
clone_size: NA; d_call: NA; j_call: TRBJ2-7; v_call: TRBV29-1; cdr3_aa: CSVRGNSYEQYF; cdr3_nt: TGCAGCGTTAGAGGCAACTCCTACGAGCAGTACTTC
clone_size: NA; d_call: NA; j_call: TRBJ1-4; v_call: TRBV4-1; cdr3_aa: CASSQAGSEKLFF; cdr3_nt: TGCGCCAGCAGCCAAGCAGGAAGTGAAAAACTGTTTTTT
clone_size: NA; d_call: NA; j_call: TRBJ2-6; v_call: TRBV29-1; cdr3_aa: CSVDAQVGDPGANVLTF; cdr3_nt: TGCAGCGTTGATGCGCAGGTGGGCGACCCTGGGGCCAACGTCCTGACTTTC
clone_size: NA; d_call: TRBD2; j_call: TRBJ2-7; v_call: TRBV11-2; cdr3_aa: CASSGRTSGSSYEQYF; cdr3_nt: TGTGCCAGCAGCGGGCGGACTAGCGGCAGCTCCTACGAGCAGTACTTC
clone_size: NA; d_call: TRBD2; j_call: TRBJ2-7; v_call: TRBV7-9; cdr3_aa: CASTPTSGRTYEQYF; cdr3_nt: TGTGCCAGCACTCCTACTAGCGGGCGGACCTACGAGCAGTACTTC
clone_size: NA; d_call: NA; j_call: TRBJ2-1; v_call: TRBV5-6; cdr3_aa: CASSLRASSGNEQFF; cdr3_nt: TGTGCCAGCAGCTTAAGAGCATCCTCGGGGAATGAGCAGTTCTTC
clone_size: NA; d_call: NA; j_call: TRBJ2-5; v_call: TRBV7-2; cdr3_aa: CASSLSPGWRETQYF; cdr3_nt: TGTGCCAGCAGCTTATCGCCAGGGTGGCGAGAGACCCAGTACTTC
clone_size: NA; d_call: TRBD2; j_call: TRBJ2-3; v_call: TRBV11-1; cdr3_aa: CASSPRLAGGRTDTQYF; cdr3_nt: TGTGCCAGCAGCCCGCGACTAGCGGGAGGACGCACAGATACGCAGTATTTT
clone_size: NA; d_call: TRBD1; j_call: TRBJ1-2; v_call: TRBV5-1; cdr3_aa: CASSSGGDYGYTF; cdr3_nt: TGCGCCAGCAGCTCAGGGGGCGACTATGGCTACACCTTC